This note documents a single T cell receptor beta chain sequence. As originally analysed: Nucleated cell number was recorded as an estimate derived from reference gene primer amplification. Clones were read by immunoSEQ multiplex PCR, and TCRdb kept only the in-frame ones, dropping some. The V and J calls and clone size are taken from that table; D and trimming were inferred from the DNA. This sample has some 530,000 clones; around 85% occur once, and the top ten carry under 9.5%. Germline V lookup: CDR1 SNHLY, CDR2 FYNNEI. The CDR3 is 14 amino acids. J gave up 4 bases and V 9 bases, and 10 bases lay outside the gene matches. This sample was taken from a study of blood T cell repertoires in COVID-19. Study details: Nucleic acid was either cDNA or gDNA, and it came from T cells, B-cell-depleted T cells, or PBMCs.

Material: PBMCs or T cells enriched from blood (not recorded which). This sequence joins TRBV2 and TRBJ2-3, with 7 bases matching TRBD1. The receptor's source is a woman aged 55-70 years who had recovered from COVID-19. This CDR3 reads CASCPTGKPDTQYF. The CDR3 region has the DNA TGTGCCAGTTGCCCGACAGGGAAACCAGATACGCAGTATTTT.